Listed here are 6 T cell receptor beta chains from one sample, sequenced in a study of cytomegalovirus exposure and HLA in healthy donors. It was with 60 Vbeta and 13 Jbeta primers that the PCR ran. Repertoires were generated with immunoSEQ multiplex PCR, while TCRdb's copy carries only in-frame clones and drops some. The data show about 210,000 clones, 70% to 90% seen once. Input material: PBMCs. The receptors shown here come from a girl aged 2 to 10 in good health and CMV-seronegative.

This chain joins TRBV28 and TRBJ1-1; D perhaps matches TRBD1 (5 bases). The length of the CDR3 is 13 residues. Germline V gives CDR1 MDHEN, CDR2 SYDVKM. V was shortened by 2 bases and J by 10 bases, with 14 bases between the two germline ends. CDR3 DNA sequence: TGTGCCAGCAGTTTAGGCGAACAGGTTGGAGCTTTCTTT. As protein: CASSLGEQVGAFF. The variable domain in full, completed from reference TRBV28 and TRBJ1-1, reads DVKVTQSSRYLVKRTGEKVFLECVQDMDHENMFWYRQDPGLGLRLIYFSYDVKMKEKGDIPEGYSVSREKKERFSLILESASTNQTSMYLCASSLGEQVGAFFGQGTRLTVV.

The chain couples TRBV5-1 to TRBJ2-5, with D perhaps TRBD1 (7 bases). V lost 4 bases to trimming and J lost 0 bases, with 13 bases between them. Germline V gene sequence: CDR1 SGHRS, CDR2 YFSETQ. This CDR3 contains 15 residues. The CDR3 loop is CASSPGDRDQETQYF. DNA of the CDR3: TGCGCCAGCAGCCCGGGAGACAGGGACCAAGAGACCCAGTACTTC.

The rearrangement uses TRBV30 and TRBJ2-5; a possible D gene is TRBD2 (5 bases). This CDR3 has 15 amino acids. V was trimmed by 2 bases and J by 4 bases, leaving 17 bases between them. CDR1 is GTSNPN and CDR2 is SVGIG in the germline V gene (reference sequence). The CDR3 loop reads CAWSWELEARETQYF. CDR3 nucleotide sequence: TGTGCCTGGAGTTGGGAGCTAGAGGCACGAGAGACCCAGTACTTC.

The V and J genes are TRBV23-1 and TRBJ2-7; 9 nucleotides line up with TRBD1. Being an ORF, TRBV23-1 has a function that is uncertain. The CDR3 sequence is 16 residues long. V trimming: 8 bases; J trimming: 1 base; junction bases outside the gene matches: 12. The CDR3 loop is CASSIHEGQGSYEQYF. The CDR3 DNA is TGCGCCAGCTCGATTCATGAGGGACAGGGATCCTACGAGCAGTACTTC.

This clone has a single count. The V gene is TRBV7-9, the J gene TRBJ1-2, with 9 positions matching TRBD1. The germline gives CDR1 SEHNR, CDR2 FQNEAQ (reference sequence). The CDR3 spans 15 residues. Losses at the gene ends were 5 bases for V and 5 bases for J; bases not matched to a gene: 9. As DNA, the CDR3 is TGTGCCAGCAGCCACCTAGGGACAGGGAATTATGGCTACACCTTC. Its protein product is CASSHLGTGNYGYTF.

The DNA for the CDR3 is TGTGCCAGTAGTATAGAGGACAGGGCGTATGAGCAGTTCTTC. Translating it yields CASSIEDRAYEQFF. The chain carries TRBV19 and TRBJ2-1, with 8 nucleotides matching TRBD1. In germline, CDR1 is LNHDA, CDR2 SQIVND (reference sequence). V trimming: 0 bases; J trimming: 8 bases; junction bases outside the gene matches: 3. The CDR3 is made up of 14 amino acids.